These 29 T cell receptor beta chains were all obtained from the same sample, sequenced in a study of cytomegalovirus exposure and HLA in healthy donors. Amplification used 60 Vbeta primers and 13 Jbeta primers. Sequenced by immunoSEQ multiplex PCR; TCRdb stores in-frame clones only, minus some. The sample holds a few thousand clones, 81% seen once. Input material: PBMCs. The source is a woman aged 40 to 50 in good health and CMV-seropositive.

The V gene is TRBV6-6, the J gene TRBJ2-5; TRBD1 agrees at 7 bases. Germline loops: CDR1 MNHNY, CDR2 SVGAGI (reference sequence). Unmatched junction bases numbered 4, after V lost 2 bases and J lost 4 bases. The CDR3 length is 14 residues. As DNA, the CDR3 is TGTGCCAGCAGTTACCCAGACAGGGTAGAGACCCAGTACTTC. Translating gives CASSYPDRVETQYF.

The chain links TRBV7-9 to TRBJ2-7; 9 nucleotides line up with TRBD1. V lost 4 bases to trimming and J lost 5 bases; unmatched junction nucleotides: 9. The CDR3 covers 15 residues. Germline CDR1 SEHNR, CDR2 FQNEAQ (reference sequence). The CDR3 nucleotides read TGTGCCAGCAGCTCAGGGTGGGGACAGGGTAACGAGCAGTACTTC. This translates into CASSSGWGQGNEQYF.

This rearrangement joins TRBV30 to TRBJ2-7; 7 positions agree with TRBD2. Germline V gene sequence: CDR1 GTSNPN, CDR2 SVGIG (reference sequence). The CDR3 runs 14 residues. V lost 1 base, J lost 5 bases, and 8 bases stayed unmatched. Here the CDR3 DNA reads TGTGCCTGGAGTGGGAAGGGAGGGATCGACGAGCAGTACTTC. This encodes CAWSGKGGIDEQYF.

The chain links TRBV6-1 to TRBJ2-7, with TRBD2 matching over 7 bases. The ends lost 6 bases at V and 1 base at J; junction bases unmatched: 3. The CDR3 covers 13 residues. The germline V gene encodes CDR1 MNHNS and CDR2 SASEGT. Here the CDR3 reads CASRRGESYEQYF. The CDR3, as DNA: TGTGCCAGCAGACGGGGGGAGTCCTACGAGCAGTACTTC.

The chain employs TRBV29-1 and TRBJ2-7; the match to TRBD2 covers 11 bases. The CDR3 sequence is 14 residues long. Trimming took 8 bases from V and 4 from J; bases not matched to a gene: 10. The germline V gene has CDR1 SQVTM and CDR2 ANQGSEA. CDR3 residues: CSPPVLAGAYEQYF. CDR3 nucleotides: TGCAGCCCCCCTGTACTAGCGGGAGCGTACGAGCAGTACTTC.

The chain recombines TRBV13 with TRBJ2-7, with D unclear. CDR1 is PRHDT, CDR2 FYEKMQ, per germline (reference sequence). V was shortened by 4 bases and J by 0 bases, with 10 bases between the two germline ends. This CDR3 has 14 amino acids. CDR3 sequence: CASSSGLSSYEQYF. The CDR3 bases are TGTGCCAGCAGCTCGGGTCTGAGCTCCTACGAGCAGTACTTC. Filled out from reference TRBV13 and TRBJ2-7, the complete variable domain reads AAGVIQSPRHLIKEKRETATLKCYPIPRHDTVYWYQQGPGQDPQFLISFYEKMQSDKGSIPDRFSAQQFSDYHSELNMSSLELGDSALYFCASSSGLSSYEQYFGPGTRLTVT.

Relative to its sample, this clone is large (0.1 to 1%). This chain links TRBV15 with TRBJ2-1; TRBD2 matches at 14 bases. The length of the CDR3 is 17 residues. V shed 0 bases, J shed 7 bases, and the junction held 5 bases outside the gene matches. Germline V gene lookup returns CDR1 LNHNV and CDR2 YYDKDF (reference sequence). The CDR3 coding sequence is TGTGCCACCAGCAGAGACCGACTAGCGGGGGGGCTTAATGAGCAGTTCTTC. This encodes CATSRDRLAGGLNEQFF.

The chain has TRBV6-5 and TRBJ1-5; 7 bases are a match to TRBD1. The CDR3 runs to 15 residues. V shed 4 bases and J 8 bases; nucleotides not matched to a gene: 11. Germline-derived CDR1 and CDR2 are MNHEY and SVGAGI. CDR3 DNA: TGTGCCAGCAGTTGGGACAGCTCTACTGGGGAGCCCCAGCATTTT. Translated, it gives CASSWDSSTGEPQHF.

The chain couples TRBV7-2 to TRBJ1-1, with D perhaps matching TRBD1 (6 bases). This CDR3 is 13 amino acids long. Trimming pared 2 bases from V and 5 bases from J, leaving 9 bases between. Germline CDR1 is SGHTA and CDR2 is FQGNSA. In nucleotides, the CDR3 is TGTGCCAGCAGCTTAAACAGGGCAACTGAAGCTTTCTTT. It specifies CASSLNRATEAFF.

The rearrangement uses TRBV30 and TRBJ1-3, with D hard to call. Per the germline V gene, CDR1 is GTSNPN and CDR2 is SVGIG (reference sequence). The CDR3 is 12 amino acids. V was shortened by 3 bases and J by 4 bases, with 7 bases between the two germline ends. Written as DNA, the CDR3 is TGTGCCTGGAGCCCCGAGGGAAACACCATATATTTT. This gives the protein CAWSPEGNTIYF.

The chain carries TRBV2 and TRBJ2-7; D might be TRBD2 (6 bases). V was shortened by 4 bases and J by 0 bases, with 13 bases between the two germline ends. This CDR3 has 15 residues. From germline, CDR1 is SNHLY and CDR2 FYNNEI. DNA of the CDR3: TGTGCCAGCAGTGCGGGGACTCTAAGCTCCTACGAGCAGTACTTC. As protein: CASSAGTLSSYEQYF.

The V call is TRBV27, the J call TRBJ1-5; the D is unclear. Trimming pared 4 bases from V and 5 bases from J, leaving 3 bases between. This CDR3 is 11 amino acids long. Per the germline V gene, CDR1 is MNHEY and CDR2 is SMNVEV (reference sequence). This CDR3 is CASSSYQPQHF. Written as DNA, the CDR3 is TGTGCCAGCAGTTCCTATCAGCCCCAGCATTTT.

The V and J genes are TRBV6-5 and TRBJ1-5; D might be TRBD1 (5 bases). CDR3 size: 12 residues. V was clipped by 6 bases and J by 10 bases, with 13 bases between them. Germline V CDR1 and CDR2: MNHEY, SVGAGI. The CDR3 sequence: CASRQAVGPQHF. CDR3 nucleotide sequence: TGTGCCAGCAGACAGGCTGTCGGCCCCCAGCATTTT.

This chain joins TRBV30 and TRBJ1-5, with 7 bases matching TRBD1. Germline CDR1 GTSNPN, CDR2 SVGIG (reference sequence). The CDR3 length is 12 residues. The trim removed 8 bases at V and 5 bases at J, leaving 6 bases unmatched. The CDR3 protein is CASGRGDQPQHF. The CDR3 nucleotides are TGTGCCAGCGGCAGGGGGGATCAGCCCCAGCATTTT.

CDR3 residues: CASTWDMNEKLFF. CDR3 DNA sequence: TGTGCCAGCACTTGGGACATGAATGAAAAACTGTTTTTT. The J gene is TRBJ1-4, the V gene TRBV2, with D perhaps TRBD1 (6 bases). V was trimmed by 7 bases and J by 5 bases, leaving 11 bases between them. From germline, CDR1 is SNHLY and CDR2 FYNNEI. The CDR3 has 13 residues.

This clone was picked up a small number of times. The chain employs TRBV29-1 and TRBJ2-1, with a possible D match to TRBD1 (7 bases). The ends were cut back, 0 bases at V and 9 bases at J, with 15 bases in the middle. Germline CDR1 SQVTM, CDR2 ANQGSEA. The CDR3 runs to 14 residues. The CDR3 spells CSVEDQGGGREQFF. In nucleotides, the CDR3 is TGCAGCGTTGAAGATCAAGGAGGGGGCCGTGAGCAGTTCTTC.

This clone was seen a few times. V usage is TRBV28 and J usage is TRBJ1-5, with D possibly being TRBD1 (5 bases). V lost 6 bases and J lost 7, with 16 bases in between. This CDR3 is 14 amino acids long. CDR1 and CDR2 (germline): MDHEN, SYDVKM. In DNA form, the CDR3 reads TGTGCCAGCAGGCCGGGAGGGGAGAGGCAGCCCCAGCATTTT. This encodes CASRPGGERQPQHF.

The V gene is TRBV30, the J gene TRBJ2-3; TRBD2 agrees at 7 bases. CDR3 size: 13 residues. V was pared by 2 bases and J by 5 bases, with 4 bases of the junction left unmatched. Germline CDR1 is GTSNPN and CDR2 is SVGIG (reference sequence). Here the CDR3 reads CAWSIWEGDTQYF. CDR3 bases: TGTGCCTGGAGTATATGGGAGGGAGATACGCAGTATTTT.

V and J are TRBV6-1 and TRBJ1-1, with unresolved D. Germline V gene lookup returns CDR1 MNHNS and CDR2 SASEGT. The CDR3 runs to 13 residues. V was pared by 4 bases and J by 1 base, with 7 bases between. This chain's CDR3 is CASSGQGNTEAFF. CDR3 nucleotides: TGTGCCAGCAGTGGACAAGGGAACACTGAAGCTTTCTTT.

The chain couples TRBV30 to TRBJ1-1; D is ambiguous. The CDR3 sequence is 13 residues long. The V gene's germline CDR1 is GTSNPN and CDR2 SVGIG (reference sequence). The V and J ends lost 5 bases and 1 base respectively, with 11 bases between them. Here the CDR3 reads CAWGREGNTEAFF. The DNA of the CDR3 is TGTGCCTGGGGAAGGGAGGGGAACACTGAAGCTTTCTTT.

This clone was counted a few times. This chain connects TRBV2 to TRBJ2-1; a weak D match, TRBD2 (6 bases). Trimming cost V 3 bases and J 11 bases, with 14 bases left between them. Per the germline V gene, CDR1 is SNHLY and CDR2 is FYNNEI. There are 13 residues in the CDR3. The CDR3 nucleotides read TGTGCCAGCAGTGAGGAGGGTCGGGTGCAGCAGTTCTTC. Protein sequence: CASSEEGRVQQFF.

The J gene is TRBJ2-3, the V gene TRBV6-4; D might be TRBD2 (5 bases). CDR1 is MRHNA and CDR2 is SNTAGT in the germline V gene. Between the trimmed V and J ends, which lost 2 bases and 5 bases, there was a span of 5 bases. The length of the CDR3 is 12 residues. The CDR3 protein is CASSDAGDTQYF. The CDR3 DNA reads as TGTGCCAGCAGTGACGCGGGAGATACGCAGTATTTT.

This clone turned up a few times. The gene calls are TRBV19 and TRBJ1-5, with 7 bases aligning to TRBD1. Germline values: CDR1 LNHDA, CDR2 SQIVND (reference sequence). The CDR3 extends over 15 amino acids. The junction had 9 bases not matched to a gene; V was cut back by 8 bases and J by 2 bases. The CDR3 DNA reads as TGTGCCAGTGACCCGACAGGGAATGGCAATCAGCCCCAGCATTTT. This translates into CASDPTGNGNQPQHF.

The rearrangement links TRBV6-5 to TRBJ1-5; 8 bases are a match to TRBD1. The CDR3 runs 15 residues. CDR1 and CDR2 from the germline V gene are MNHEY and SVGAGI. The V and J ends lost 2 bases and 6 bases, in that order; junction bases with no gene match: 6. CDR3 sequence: CASSYTQGAGQPQHF. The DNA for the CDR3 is TGTGCCAGCAGTTACACCCAGGGGGCCGGTCAGCCCCAGCATTTT.

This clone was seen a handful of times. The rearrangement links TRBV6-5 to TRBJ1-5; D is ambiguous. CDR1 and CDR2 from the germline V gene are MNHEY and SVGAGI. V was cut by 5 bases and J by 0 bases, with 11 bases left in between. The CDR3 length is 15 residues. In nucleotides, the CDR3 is TGTGCCAGCAGTCTTGGGCACCATAGCAATCAGCCCCAGCATTTT. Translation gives CASSLGHHSNQPQHF.

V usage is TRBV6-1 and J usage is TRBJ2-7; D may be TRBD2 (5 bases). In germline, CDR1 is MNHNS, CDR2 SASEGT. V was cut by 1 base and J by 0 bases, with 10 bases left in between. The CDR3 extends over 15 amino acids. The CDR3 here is CASSEEPGSSYEQYF. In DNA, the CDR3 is TGTGCCAGCAGTGAAGAACCGGGGAGCTCCTACGAGCAGTACTTC.

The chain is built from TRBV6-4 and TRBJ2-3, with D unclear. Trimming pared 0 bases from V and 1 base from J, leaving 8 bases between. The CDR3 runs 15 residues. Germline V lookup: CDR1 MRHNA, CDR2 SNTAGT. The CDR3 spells CASSDSVEGTDTQYF. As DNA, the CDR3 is TGTGCCAGCAGTGACTCGGTAGAAGGCACAGATACGCAGTATTTT.

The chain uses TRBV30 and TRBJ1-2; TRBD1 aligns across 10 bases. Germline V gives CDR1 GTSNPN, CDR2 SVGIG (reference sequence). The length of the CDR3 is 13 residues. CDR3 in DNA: TGTGCTTTCTCACCCTGGGGACAGGGGTTCCACACCTTC. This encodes CAFSPWGQGFHTF.

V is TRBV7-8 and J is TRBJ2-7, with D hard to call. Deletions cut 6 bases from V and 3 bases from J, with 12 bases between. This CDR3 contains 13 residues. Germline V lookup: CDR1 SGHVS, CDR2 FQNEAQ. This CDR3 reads CASSLSEVYEQYF. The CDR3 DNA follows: TGTGCCAGCAGTTTGAGCGAAGTCTACGAGCAGTACTTC. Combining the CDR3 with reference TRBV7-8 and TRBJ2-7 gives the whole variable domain GAGVSQSPRYKVAKRGQDVALRCDPISGHVSLFWYQQALGQGPEFLTYFQNEAQLDKSGLPSDRFFAERPEGSVSTLKIQRTQQEDSAVYLCASSLSEVYEQYFGPGTRLTVT.